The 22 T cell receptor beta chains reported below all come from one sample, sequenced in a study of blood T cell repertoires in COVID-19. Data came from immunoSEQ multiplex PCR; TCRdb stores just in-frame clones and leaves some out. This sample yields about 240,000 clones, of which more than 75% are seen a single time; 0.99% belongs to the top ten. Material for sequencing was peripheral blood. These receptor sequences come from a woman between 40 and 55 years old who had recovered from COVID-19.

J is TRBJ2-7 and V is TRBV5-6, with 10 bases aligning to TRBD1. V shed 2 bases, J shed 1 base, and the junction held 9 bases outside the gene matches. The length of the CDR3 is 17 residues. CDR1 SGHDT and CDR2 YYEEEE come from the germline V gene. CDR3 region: CASSFWTGGSSSYEQYF. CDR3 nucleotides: TGTGCCAGCAGCTTTTGGACAGGGGGTTCATCTTCCTACGAGCAGTACTTC.

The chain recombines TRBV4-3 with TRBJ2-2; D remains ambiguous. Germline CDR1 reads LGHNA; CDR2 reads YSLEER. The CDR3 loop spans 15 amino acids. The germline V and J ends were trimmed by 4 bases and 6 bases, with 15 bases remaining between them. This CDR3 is CASSRFLSEAGELFF. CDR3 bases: TGCGCCAGCAGCCGCTTCCTGAGTGAGGCCGGGGAGCTGTTTTTT.

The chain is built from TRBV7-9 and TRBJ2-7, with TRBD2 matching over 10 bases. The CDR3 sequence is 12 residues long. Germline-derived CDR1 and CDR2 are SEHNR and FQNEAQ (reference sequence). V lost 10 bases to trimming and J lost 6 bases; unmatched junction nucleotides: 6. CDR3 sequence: CATGLAAGEQYF. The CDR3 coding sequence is TGTGCCACCGGACTAGCGGCGGGCGAGCAGTACTTC.

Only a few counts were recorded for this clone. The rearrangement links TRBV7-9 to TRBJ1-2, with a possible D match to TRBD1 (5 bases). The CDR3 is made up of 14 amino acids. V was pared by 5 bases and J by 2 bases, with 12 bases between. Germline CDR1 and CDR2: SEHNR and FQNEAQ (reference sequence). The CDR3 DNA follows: TGTGCCAGCAGCCAGGCAGGGAACAACTATGGCTACACCTTC. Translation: CASSQAGNNYGYTF.

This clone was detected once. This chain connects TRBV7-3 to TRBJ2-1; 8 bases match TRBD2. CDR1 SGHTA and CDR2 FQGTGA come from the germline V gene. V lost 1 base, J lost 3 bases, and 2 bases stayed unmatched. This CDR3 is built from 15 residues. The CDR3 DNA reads TGTGCCAGCAGCTTAATGAGCGGGAGCTACAATGAGCAGTTCTTC. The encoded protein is CASSLMSGSYNEQFF.

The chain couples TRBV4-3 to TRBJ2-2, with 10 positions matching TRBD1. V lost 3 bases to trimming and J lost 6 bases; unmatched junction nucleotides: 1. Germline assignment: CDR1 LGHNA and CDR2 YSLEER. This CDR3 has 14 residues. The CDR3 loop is CASSQDRGAGELFF. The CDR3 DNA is TGCGCCAGCAGCCAGGACAGGGGGGCCGGGGAGCTGTTTTTT.

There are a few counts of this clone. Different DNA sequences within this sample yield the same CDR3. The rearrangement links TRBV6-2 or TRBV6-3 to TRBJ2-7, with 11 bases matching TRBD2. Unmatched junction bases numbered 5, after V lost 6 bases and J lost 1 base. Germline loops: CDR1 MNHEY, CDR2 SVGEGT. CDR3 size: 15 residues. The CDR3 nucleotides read TGTGCCAGCAGCCCACTAGCGGGAGTTTCCTACGAGCAGTACTTC. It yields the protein CASSPLAGVSYEQYF.

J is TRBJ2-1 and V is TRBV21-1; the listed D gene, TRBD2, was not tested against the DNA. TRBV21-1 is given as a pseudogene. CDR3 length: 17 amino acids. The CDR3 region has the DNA TGTGCCAGCAGCAAACGGGGGTTAGGCGACCACAACAATGAGCAGTTCTTC. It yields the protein CASSKRGLGDHNNEQFF.

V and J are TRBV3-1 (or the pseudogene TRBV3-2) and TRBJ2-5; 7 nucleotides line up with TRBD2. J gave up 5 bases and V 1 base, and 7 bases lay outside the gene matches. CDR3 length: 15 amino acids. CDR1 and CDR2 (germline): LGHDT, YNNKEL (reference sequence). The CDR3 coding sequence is TGTGCCAGCAGCCAAGTCCAGTGGGGGGGGGAGACCCAGTACTTC. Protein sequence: CASSQVQWGGETQYF.

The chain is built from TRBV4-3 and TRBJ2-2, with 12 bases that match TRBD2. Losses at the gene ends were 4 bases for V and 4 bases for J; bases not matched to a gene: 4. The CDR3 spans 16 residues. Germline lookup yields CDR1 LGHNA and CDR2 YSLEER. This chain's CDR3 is CASSPRLAGVTGELFF. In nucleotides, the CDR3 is TGCGCCAGCAGCCCCAGACTAGCGGGAGTCACCGGGGAGCTGTTTTTT.

CDR3 loop: CASSRDRGNYGYTF. CDR3 nucleotides: TGTGCCAGCAGCCGGGACAGGGGCAACTATGGCTACACCTTC. This rearrangement joins TRBV5-4 to TRBJ1-2; 10 bases are a match to TRBD1. CDR1 and CDR2 from the germline V gene are SGHNT and YYREEE (reference sequence). The V segment lost 4 bases and the J segment 2 bases; nucleotides outside the gene matches: 2. This CDR3 spans 14 amino acids.

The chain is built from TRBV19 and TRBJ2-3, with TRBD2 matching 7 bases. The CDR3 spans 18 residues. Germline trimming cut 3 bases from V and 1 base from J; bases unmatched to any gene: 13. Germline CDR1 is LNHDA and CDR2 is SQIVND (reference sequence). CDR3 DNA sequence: TGTGCCAGTAGTATTCGGCCCCGCTTAGCGGGTGGCACAGATACGCAGTATTTT. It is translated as CASSIRPRLAGGTDTQYF.

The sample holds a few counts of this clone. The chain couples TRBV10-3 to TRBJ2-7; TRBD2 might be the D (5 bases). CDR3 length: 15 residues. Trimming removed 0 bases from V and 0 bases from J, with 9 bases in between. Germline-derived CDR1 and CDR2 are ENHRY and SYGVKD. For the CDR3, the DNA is TGTGCCATCAGTGAGTCGGCTAGCTTCTCCTACGAGCAGTACTTC. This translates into CAISESASFSYEQYF.

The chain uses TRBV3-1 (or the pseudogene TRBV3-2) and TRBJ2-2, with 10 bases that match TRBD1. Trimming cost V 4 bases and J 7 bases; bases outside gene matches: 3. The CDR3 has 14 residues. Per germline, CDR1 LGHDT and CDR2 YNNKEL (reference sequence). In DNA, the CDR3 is TGTGCCAGCAGCCCCCGGGACAGGGGCGGGGAGCTGTTTTTT. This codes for CASSPRDRGGELFF.

The CDR3: CSVDQGGVYGYTF. The CDR3, as DNA: TGCAGCGTAGACCAGGGCGGGGTCTATGGCTACACCTTC. V gene TRBV29-1 combines with J gene TRBJ1-2; tentative D call: TRBD1 (5 bases). Germline-derived CDR1 and CDR2 are SQVTM and ANQGSEA. V gave up 6 bases and J gave up 4 bases, with 15 bases separating them. The CDR3 consists of 13 residues.

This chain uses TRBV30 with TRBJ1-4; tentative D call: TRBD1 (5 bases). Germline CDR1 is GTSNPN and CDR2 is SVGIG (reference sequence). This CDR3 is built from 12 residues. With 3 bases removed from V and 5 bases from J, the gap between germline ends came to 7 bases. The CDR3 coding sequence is TGTGCCTGGAGGGGGGGGAATGAAAAACTGTTTTTT. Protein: CAWRGGNEKLFF.

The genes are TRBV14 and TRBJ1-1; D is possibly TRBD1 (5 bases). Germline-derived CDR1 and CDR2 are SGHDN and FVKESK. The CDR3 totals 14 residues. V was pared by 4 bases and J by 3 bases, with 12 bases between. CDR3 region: CASSLLRGYTEAFF. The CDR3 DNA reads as TGTGCCAGCAGCCTCCTAAGGGGCTACACTGAAGCTTTCTTT.

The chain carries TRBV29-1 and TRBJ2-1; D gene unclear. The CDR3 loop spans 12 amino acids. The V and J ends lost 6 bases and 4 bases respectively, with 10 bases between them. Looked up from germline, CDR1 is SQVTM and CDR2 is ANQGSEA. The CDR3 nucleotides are TGCAGCGTCCTCGAACAATACAATGAGCAGTTCTTC. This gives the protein CSVLEQYNEQFF.

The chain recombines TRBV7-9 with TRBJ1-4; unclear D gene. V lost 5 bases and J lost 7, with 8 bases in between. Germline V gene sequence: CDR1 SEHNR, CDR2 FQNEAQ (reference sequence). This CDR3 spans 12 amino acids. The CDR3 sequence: CASSKTPEKLFF. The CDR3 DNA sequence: TGTGCCAGCAGCAAAACTCCTGAAAAACTGTTTTTT.

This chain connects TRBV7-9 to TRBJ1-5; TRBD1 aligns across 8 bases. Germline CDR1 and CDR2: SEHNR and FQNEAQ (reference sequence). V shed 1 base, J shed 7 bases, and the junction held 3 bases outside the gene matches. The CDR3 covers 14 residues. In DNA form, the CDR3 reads TGTGCCAGCAGCTTAGAGACAGGGGAACAGCCCCAGCATTTT. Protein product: CASSLETGEQPQHF.

DNA of the CDR3: TGTGCCAGCAGCTTGGGTCGGGAGGCAGGGAGGGGGACCCAGTACTTC. This gives the protein CASSLGREAGRGTQYF. V is TRBV5-4 and J is TRBJ2-5, with TRBD2 matching 7 bases. Germline CDR1 is SGHNT and CDR2 is YYREEE (reference sequence). CDR3 length: 16 residues. The V segment lost 0 bases and the J segment 7 bases; nucleotides outside the gene matches: 12.

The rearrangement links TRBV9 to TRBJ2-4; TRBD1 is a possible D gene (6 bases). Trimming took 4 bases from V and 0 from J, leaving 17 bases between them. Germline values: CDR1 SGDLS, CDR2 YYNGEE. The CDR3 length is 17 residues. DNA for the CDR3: TGTGCCAGCAGCCCCACGCACGAGGGGGTAGCCAAAAACATTCAGTACTTC. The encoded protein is CASSPTHEGVAKNIQYF. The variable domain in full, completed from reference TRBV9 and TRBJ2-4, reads DSGVTQTPKHLITATGQRVTLRCSPRSGDLSVYWYQQSLDQGLQFLIQYYNGEERAKGNILERFSAQQFPDLHSELNLSSLELGDSALYFCASSPTHEGVAKNIQYFGAGTRLSVL.